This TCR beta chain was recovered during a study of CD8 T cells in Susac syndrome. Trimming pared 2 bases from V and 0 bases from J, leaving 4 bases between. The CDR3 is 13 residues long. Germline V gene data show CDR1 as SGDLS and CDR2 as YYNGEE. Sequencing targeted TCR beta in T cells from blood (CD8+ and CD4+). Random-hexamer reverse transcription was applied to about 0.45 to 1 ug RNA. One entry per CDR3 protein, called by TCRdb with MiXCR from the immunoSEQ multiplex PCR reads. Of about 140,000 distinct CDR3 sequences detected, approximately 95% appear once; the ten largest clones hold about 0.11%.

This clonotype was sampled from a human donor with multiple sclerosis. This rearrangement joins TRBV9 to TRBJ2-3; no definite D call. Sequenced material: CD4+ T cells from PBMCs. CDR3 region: CASSVTSTDTQYF. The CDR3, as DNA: TGTGCCAGCAGCGTGACTAGCACAGATACGCAGTATTTT.